The T cell receptor beta chain under discussion was sequenced for a study of post-analysis software for immune sequencing data. Overall study context: The courses of disease that were included comprised relapsing-remitting, secondary progressive and progressive-relapsing multiple sclerosis.

Unique molecular identifiers were carried by the TCR beta cDNA libraries. TCRdb re-analysed the PCR reads in MiXCR, keeping a single row per CDR3 protein. The sample records approximately 660,000 distinct CDR3 sequences, approximately 60% being singletons. This clonotype was recorded a few times. No antigen is known for it. One junction end does not reproduce the germline sequence, and a read error may be involved. The study, taken as a whole, reports: Compared with controls, patients showed significantly lower normalized Chao1 diversity. TRBV segments more frequent in patients than in controls numbered five and included TRBV5-6, TRBV5-1 and TRBV20-1. F-measure co-clustering was strong for batch-matched samples.

The germline V gene encodes CDR1 MDHEN and CDR2 SYDVKM. The CDR3 spans 16 residues. The clonotype was recovered from a girl aged 2-9 years with multiple sclerosis. This chain uses TRBV28 with TRBJ2-3; the D gene could be TRBD1 or TRBD2 (6 bases each). The sequenced sample was blood. The CDR3 DNA reads as TGTGCCACCAGTGGAGTTAGGGGGGCGCATACAGATACGCAGTATTTT. Translating it yields CATSGVRGAHTDTQYF. The entire variable domain, with the rest obtained from reference TRBV28 and TRBJ2-3, is as follows: DVKVTQSSRYLVKRTGEKVFLECVQDMDHENMFWYRQDPGLGLRLIYFSYDVKMKEKGDIPEGYSVSREKKERFSLILESASTNQTSMYLCATSGVRGAHTDTQYFGPGTRLTVL.